This is a list of T cell receptor beta chains from one sample in a study of blood T cell repertoires in COVID-19. Sequencing used immunoSEQ multiplex PCR; TCRdb keeps in-frame clones, though not all of them. The sample has about 170,000 clones; around four fifths are singletons. The sample taken for sequencing was peripheral blood. These receptors all stem from an elderly woman with COVID-19, enrolled during active disease. The CDR3 runs from the conserved cysteine through the conserved F or W. Each record gives: J gene, D gene, V gene, clone size, CDR3 DNA, CDR3 protein. A D gene is named only where the DNA matches it firmly. Size is omitted from some rows. Given values are once, few, many or a class for expanded clones.

J: TRBJ2-1
D: TRBD2
V: TRBV7-2
size: .
DNA: TGTGCCAGCAGCTTGGCTAGCGGGGGGTGGAATGAGCAGTTCTTC
CDR3: CASSLASGGWNEQFF

J: TRBJ2-1
D: TRBD2
V: TRBV7-3
size: once
DNA: TGTGCCAGCAGCCGACTAGCGGGAATCGTGCAGCAGTTCTTC
CDR3: CASSRLAGIVQQFF

J: TRBJ1-1
D: TRBD1
V: TRBV27
size: .
DNA: TGTGCCAGCAGGGGCCGACAGGGTACAAAGACTGAAGCTTTCTTT
CDR3: CASRGRQGTKTEAFF

J: TRBJ2-3
D: .
V: TRBV3-1/TRBV3-2
size: once
DNA: TGTGCCAGCAGCCAAGACTCCCGGTCGACTAATACGCAGTATTTT
CDR3: CASSQDSRSTNTQYF

J: TRBJ2-5
D: .
V: TRBV6-5
size: .
DNA: TGTGCCAGCAGGATCAGAGAGACCCAGTACTTC
CDR3: CASRIRETQYF

J: TRBJ2-7
D: TRBD2
V: TRBV5-1
size: .
DNA: TGCGCCAGCAGCTTGGGTTCTAGCGGGACCTACGAGCAGTACTTC
CDR3: CASSLGSSGTYEQYF

J: TRBJ2-3
D: .
V: TRBV6-1
size: .
DNA: TGTGCCAGCAGTGAAGTGGTGGGGGCCAGCACAGATACGCAGTATTTT
CDR3: CASSEVVGASTDTQYF

J: TRBJ2-7
D: TRBD2
V: TRBV5-1
size: .
DNA: TGCGCCAGCAGCTTGCAGCGGGAGGGCCACGAGCAGTACTTC
CDR3: CASSLQREGHEQYF

J: TRBJ2-2
D: .
V: TRBV10-3
size: .
DNA: TGTGCCATCAGTGAGAGAGGGTTGGGGGAGCTGTTTTTT
CDR3: CAISERGLGELFF

J: TRBJ1-4
D: TRBD1
V: TRBV3-1/TRBV3-2
size: .
DNA: TGTGCCAGCAGCGCCAGGACAGGGTATAGTGAAAAACTGTTTTTT
CDR3: CASSARTGYSEKLFF

J: TRBJ2-2
D: .
V: TRBV27
size: few
DNA: TGTGCCAGCAGTTTAGAACAGGGGAACACCGGGGAGCTGTTTTTT
CDR3: CASSLEQGNTGELFF

J: TRBJ1-2
D: .
V: TRBV10-3
size: .
DNA: TGTGCCATCAGCGTTGACAGGAACTATGGCTACACCTTC
CDR3: CAISVDRNYGYTF

J: TRBJ2-1
D: .
V: TRBV27
size: .
DNA: TGTGCCAGCAGTTTAATCGCTGGGCCAGCTCAGCAGTTCTTC
CDR3: CASSLIAGPAQQFF

J: TRBJ1-1
D: TRBD1
V: TRBV29-1
size: .
DNA: TGCAGCGCCGACAGGGTGAACACTGAAGCTTTCTTT
CDR3: CSADRVNTEAFF

J: TRBJ1-2
D: .
V: TRBV5-1
size: .
DNA: TGCGCCAGCAGCTTGGGCTCCCAGGTTCGCGCCTACACCTTC
CDR3: CASSLGSQVRAYTF